Following are 10 T cell receptor beta chains from one sample sequenced in a study of neoadjuvant anti-PD-1 for oral cavity cancer. Regarding time point: after neoadjuvant nivolumab, at surgical resection. Produced via immunoSEQ multiplex PCR; TCRdb's table is partial and in-frame only. The profile covers over 65,000 clones, with approximately 84% appearing a single time and roughly 3.5% taken by the ten largest. Sequences were derived from PBMCs, sampled after nivolumab (anti-PD-1) treatment. These receptors originate from a person aged 40 to 85 with oral cavity squamous cell carcinoma.

The chain has TRBV6-5 and TRBJ1-1, with D unclear. Germline CDR1 and CDR2: MNHEY and SVGAGI. CDR3 length equals 14 residues. V lost 2 bases and J lost 1, with 8 bases in between. The CDR3 coding sequence is TGTGCCAGCAGTTACAGCCTCGGGAACACTGAAGCTTTCTTT. This translates into CASSYSLGNTEAFF.

This clone was seen once. The chain recombines TRBV6-1 with TRBJ2-7; D is undetermined. Trimming took off 8 bases at V and 3 bases at J, with 20 bases between the two ends. Germline CDR1 MNHNS, CDR2 SASEGT. The CDR3 spans 15 residues. CDR3 protein: CASGPRAWVDYEQYF. The CDR3 DNA reads TGTGCCAGCGGTCCTCGGGCTTGGGTGGACTACGAGCAGTACTTC.

The chain is built from TRBV19 and TRBJ1-5; 9 nucleotides align to TRBD1. The V segment lost 6 bases and the J segment 0 bases; nucleotides outside the gene matches: 6. The CDR3 consists of 16 residues. Per the germline V gene, CDR1 is LNHDA and CDR2 is SQIVND (reference sequence). The CDR3 DNA follows: TGTGCCAGTAGCGGGACAGGGTCCTATAGCAATCAGCCCCAGCATTTT. It codes for CASSGTGSYSNQPQHF.

The chain recombines TRBV6-6 with TRBJ1-2; 9 bases fit TRBD1. The length of the CDR3 is 14 residues. Trimming cost V 6 bases and J 0 bases; bases outside gene matches: 2. Germline V gene lookup returns CDR1 MNHNY and CDR2 SVGAGI (reference sequence). CDR3 bases: TGTGCCAGCAGGGGGGACAGGGCTAACTATGGCTACACCTTC. Translation: CASRGDRANYGYTF.

The rearrangement joins TRBV5-8 to TRBJ2-5; possible D gene TRBD1, 5 bases. In germline, CDR1 is SGHTS, CDR2 YDEGEE. Trimming stripped 5 bases from V and 4 bases from J, with 6 bases between. This CDR3 has 11 residues. The DNA of the CDR3 is TGTGCCAGCAGGGGGCGAGAGACCCAGTACTTC. Its protein is CASRGRETQYF.

The chain combines TRBV7-9 with TRBJ2-7; 11 bases fit TRBD2. Looked up from germline, CDR1 is SEHNR and CDR2 is FQNEAQ (reference sequence). CDR3 length: 15 residues. Losses at the gene ends were 4 bases for V and 0 bases for J; bases not matched to a gene: 2. CDR3 region: CASSSTSGSSYEQYF. The CDR3 nucleotides read TGTGCCAGCAGCTCTACTAGCGGGAGCTCCTACGAGCAGTACTTC.

Only a few counts were recorded for this clone. This chain joins TRBV2 and TRBJ2-3; 8 bases map to TRBD1. V was pared by 3 bases and J by 8 bases, with 7 bases of the junction left unmatched. The germline V gene encodes CDR1 SNHLY and CDR2 FYNNEI. This CDR3 contains 14 residues. CDR3: CASSEAGGAGTQYF. The CDR3 DNA reads as TGTGCCAGCAGTGAGGCAGGGGGCGCCGGTACGCAGTATTTT.

This chain links TRBV30 with TRBJ1-3; D gene ambiguous. The CDR3 totals 14 residues. V was pared by 4 bases and J by 0 bases, with 10 bases between. Germline CDR1 GTSNPN, CDR2 SVGIG (reference sequence). The CDR3 protein is CAWTPLSSGNTIYF. As DNA, the CDR3 is TGTGCCTGGACTCCCCTGAGCTCTGGAAACACCATATATTTT. Full variable domain (outside the CDR3, taken from reference TRBV30 and TRBJ1-3): SQTIHQWPATLVQPVGSPLSLECTVEGTSNPNLYWYRQAAGRGLQLLFYSVGIGQISSEVPQNLSASRPQDRQFILSSKKLLLSDSGFYLCAWTPLSSGNTIYFGEGSWLTVV.

The chain has TRBV6-5 and TRBJ1-1; D call uncertain. Trimming shortened V by 6 bases and J by 4 bases, and 9 bases separated the two germline ends. The germline V gene encodes CDR1 MNHEY and CDR2 SVGAGI. The CDR3 spans 12 residues. This CDR3 is CASRTFGTEAFF. DNA of the CDR3: TGTGCCAGCAGGACCTTCGGCACTGAAGCTTTCTTT.

In its sample, this clone ranks as medium-sized. V and J are TRBV30 and TRBJ1-2; no firm D call. This CDR3 is built from 16 residues. In germline, CDR1 is GTSNPN, CDR2 SVGIG (reference sequence). Trimming pared 1 base from V and 8 bases from J, leaving 23 bases between. This CDR3 reads CAWSDSLREASKGYTF. The CDR3 bases are TGTGCCTGGAGTGACTCCCTTCGGGAGGCGTCGAAGGGCTACACCTTC.